This TCR beta chain was documented in a study of cytomegalovirus exposure and HLA in healthy donors. Study at large: The same platform as the roughly 670 first-cohort repertoires was used for the 95 to 150 validation repertoires, a later analysis reported.

Germline assignment: CDR1 SEHNR and CDR2 FQNEAQ (reference sequence). CDR3 length: 15 amino acids. After removal of 2 bases from V and 6 bases from J, the junction contained 8 bases not matched to a gene. Study-level points and caveats: Researchers catalogued approximately 170 TCR beta chains as cytomegalovirus-associated. The TCR clusters that emerged in the first cohort tended, a later analysis found, to co-occur in the approximately 110 validation repertoires.

This clone has just one count. Its antigen is still unknown. Clones were sequenced by immunoSEQ multiplex PCR, and TCRdb holds only the in-frame ones, with some missing. Altogether 140,000 to 150,000 clones are present, 85% to 95% being singletons, with the ten largest covering 1.8%. The sequence was collected from a man aged 18-30 years in good health and CMV-seropositive. Sequencing was carried out using PBMCs. The genes are TRBV7-9 and TRBJ2-7; the match to TRBD2 covers 9 bases. The CDR3 DNA reads TGTGCCAGCAGCTTATCCCGTAGCGGGAGCTCCGAGCAGTACTTC. It is translated as CASSLSRSGSSEQYF. The entire variable domain, with the rest obtained from reference TRBV7-9 and TRBJ2-7, is as follows: DTGVSQNPRHKITKRGQNVTFRCDPISEHNRLYWYRQTLGQGPEFLTYFQNEAQLEKSRLLSDRFSAERPKGSFSTLEIQRTEQGDSAMYLCASSLSRSGSSEQYFGPGTRLTVT.